Below, 27 T cell receptor beta chains from the same sample are listed, as sequenced in a study of identical twins. TCRdb re-called the 5' RACE reads with MiXCR, one entry per CDR3 protein. This sample has 690,000 or so distinct CDR3 sequences; over 8.5% occur once, and the top ten carry approximately 0.96%. This sample also belongs to another study, concerning yellow fever vaccine responses in identical twins.

Sequencing was performed on PBMCs. These receptors all come from a young woman in good health.

The V call is TRBV20-1, the J call TRBJ1-5; D is possibly TRBD1 (6 bases). Germline-derived CDR1 and CDR2 are DFQATT and SNEGSKA (reference sequence). The V end was cut by 6 bases, the J end by 9 bases, with 15 bases between. This CDR3 is 12 amino acids long. CDR3 protein: CSAIGEQGPQHF. The CDR3 DNA is TGCAGTGCCATAGGTGAACAGGGGCCCCAGCATTTT.

The V call is TRBV3-1, the J call TRBJ1-5; no reliable D call. The CDR3 contains 15 residues. Germline CDR1 is LGHDT and CDR2 is YNNKEL (reference sequence). V lost 0 bases and J 1 base, leaving 7 bases between the germline ends. The CDR3 coding sequence is TGTGCCAGCAGCCAAGATGGTACAAGCAATCAGCCCCAGCATTTT. It codes for CASSQDGTSNQPQHF.

CDR3: CASSLGDISNEQFF. The CDR3 DNA is TGCGCCAGCAGCTTGGGAGACATTTCCAATGAGCAGTTCTTC. The chain has TRBV5-1 and TRBJ2-1; D unresolved. This CDR3 is 14 amino acids long. The germline CDR1 and CDR2 sequences are SGHRS and YFSETQ. The V gene lost 0 bases and the J gene lost 6 bases, with 10 bases spanning the gap.

The chain employs TRBV9 and TRBJ2-7; perhaps TRBD1 as D (6 bases). The V and J ends lost 5 bases and 5 bases respectively, with 17 bases between them. Germline loops: CDR1 SGDLS, CDR2 YYNGEE. The CDR3 runs to 14 residues. The CDR3 DNA is TGTGCCAGCAGTTCTCAGGGGTTCCAGGACGAGCAGTACTTC. Translating gives CASSSQGFQDEQYF.

The V gene is TRBV7-9, the J gene TRBJ2-4, with 7 bases identical to TRBD2. CDR3 size: 16 residues. Germline V gives CDR1 SEHNR, CDR2 FQNEAQ (reference sequence). V lost 4 bases and J lost 0; bases outside the gene matches: 6. The CDR3 DNA reads TGTGCCAGCAGCTCAACTAGCGAGTTAGCCAAAAACATTCAGTACTTC. Its translation: CASSSTSELAKNIQYF. Combining the CDR3 with reference TRBV7-9 and TRBJ2-4 gives the whole variable domain DTGVSQNPRHKITKRGQNVTFRCDPISEHNRLYWYRQTLGQGPEFLTYFQNEAQLEKSRLLSDRFSAERPKGSFSTLEIQRTEQGDSAMYLCASSSTSELAKNIQYFGAGTRLSVL.

V and J are TRBV25-1 and TRBJ2-4; the D is unclear. The CDR3 has 15 residues. Between the trimmed V and J ends, which lost 3 bases and 1 base, there was a span of 10 bases. Germline V gene data show CDR1 as MGHDK and CDR2 as SYGVNS. The CDR3 sequence is CASSDGMMAKNIQYF. In DNA, the CDR3 is TGTGCCAGCAGTGATGGGATGATGGCCAAAAACATTCAGTACTTC.

This clonotype was recorded a few times. This chain links TRBV12-3 or TRBV12-4 with TRBJ2-1; the match to TRBD2 covers 8 bases. CDR3 length: 15 residues. Losses at the gene ends were 5 bases for V and 7 bases for J; bases not matched to a gene: 10. CDR3 sequence: CASSPERELRNEQFF. DNA for the CDR3: TGTGCCAGCAGTCCCGAGCGGGAGCTTCGGAATGAGCAGTTCTTC.

This clonotype was seen a few times. The V call is TRBV18, the J call TRBJ2-1; D might be TRBD2 (5 bases). Germline V gene sequence: CDR1 KGHSH, CDR2 LQKENI. Trimming took 3 bases from V and 0 from J, leaving 24 bases between them. The CDR3 has 20 residues. CDR3 in DNA: TGTGCCAGCTCACCTCGTTACATCGGCGCGGGCGAGAGCTCCTACAATGAGCAGTTCTTC. This gives the protein CASSPRYIGAGESSYNEQFF.

This clonotype was recorded at least ten times. The chain links TRBV20-1 to TRBJ2-7, with unresolved D. The germline gives CDR1 DFQATT, CDR2 SNEGSKA (reference sequence). Trimming pared 3 bases from V and 0 bases from J, leaving 3 bases between. This CDR3 spans 11 amino acids. CDR3 nucleotide sequence: TGCAGTGCTAGGGCCTCCTACGAGCAGTACTTC. Amino acid sequence: CSARASYEQYF.

There are many counts of this clonotype. V usage is TRBV7-8 and J usage is TRBJ2-3, with 8 positions matching TRBD2. There are 19 residues in the CDR3. Germline CDR1 and CDR2: SGHVS and FQNEAQ. With V trimmed by 5 bases and J by 1 base, 17 bases remained unmatched. CDR3: CASSLEQRGPPVRTDTQYF. DNA for the CDR3: TGTGCCAGCAGCCTCGAGCAGCGGGGGCCCCCCGTACGCACAGATACGCAGTATTTT.

V gene TRBV27 combines with J gene TRBJ1-1, with a possible D match to TRBD1 (6 bases). CDR3 length: 13 residues. V lost 5 bases and J 1 base, leaving 8 bases between the germline ends. CDR1 and CDR2 (germline): MNHEY, SMNVEV (reference sequence). The CDR3 DNA reads as TGTGCCAGCAGTGACAGGCCGAACACTGAAGCTTTCTTT. The encoded protein is CASSDRPNTEAFF.

This clonotype appeared many times. The chain employs TRBV12-5 and TRBJ2-1; 8 positions match TRBD1. V lost 1 base, J lost 0 bases, and 5 bases stayed unmatched. The CDR3 length is 17 residues. CDR1 is LGHNT and CDR2 is FRNRAP in the germline V gene. The CDR3 DNA follows: TGTGCTAGTGGTTTGGCGACAGGGGCCGACTCCTACAATGAGCAGTTCTTC. Translated, it gives CASGLATGADSYNEQFF.

CDR3 DNA sequence: TGTGCCAGCAGCGCAACCCTCGGATTCAACACTGAAGCTTTCTTT. Translating it yields CASSATLGFNTEAFF. The chain has TRBV28 and TRBJ1-1; D gene uncertain. The CDR3 is 15 amino acids. Trimming removed 6 bases from V and 2 bases from J, with 16 bases in between. CDR1 MDHEN and CDR2 SYDVKM come from the germline V gene.

This clonotype was detected only a few times. V and J are TRBV14 and TRBJ1-2; D gene uncertain. Trimming removed 1 base from V and 7 bases from J, with 10 bases in between. This CDR3 is 13 amino acids long. Per germline, CDR1 SGHDN and CDR2 FVKESK. The CDR3 sequence: CASSQVAVPGYTF. As DNA, the CDR3 is TGTGCCAGCAGCCAAGTAGCAGTTCCTGGCTACACCTTC. Using reference TRBV14 and TRBJ1-2 for the parts outside the CDR3, the full variable domain is EAGVTQFPSHSVIEKGQTVTLRCDPISGHDNLYWYRRVMGKEIKFLLHFVKESKQDESGMPNNRFLAERTGGTYSTLKVQPAELEDSGVYFCASSQVAVPGYTFGSGTRLTVV.

This clonotype was seen a handful of times. The chain employs TRBV6-5 and TRBJ2-3; D might be TRBD1 (5 bases). Germline loops: CDR1 MNHEY, CDR2 SVGAGI. The CDR3 sequence is 16 residues long. V dropped 2 bases and J dropped 3 bases, with 15 bases sitting between them. In nucleotides, the CDR3 is TGTGCCAGCAGTTACCTCACGATCCCAGGGACAGATACGCAGTATTTT. Translating gives CASSYLTIPGTDTQYF.

The genes are TRBV11-2 and TRBJ1-2; no clear D. V was clipped by 5 bases and J by 8 bases, with 12 bases between them. The germline V gene encodes CDR1 SGHAT and CDR2 FQNNGV. The CDR3 is 12 amino acids. CDR3 in amino acids: CASSQQTEGYTF. The DNA for the CDR3 is TGTGCCAGCAGCCAACAGACTGAGGGCTACACCTTC. Full variable domain (missing parts from reference TRBV11-2 and TRBJ1-2): EAGVAQSPRYKIIEKRQSVAFWCNPISGHATLYWYQQILGQGPKLLIQFQNNGVVDDSQLPKDRFSAERLKGVDSTLKIQPAKLEDSAVYLCASSQQTEGYTFGSGTRLTVV.

This clonotype was seen a handful of times. This chain connects TRBV20-1 to TRBJ2-5; D is undetermined. Per the germline V gene, CDR1 is DFQATT and CDR2 is SNEGSKA (reference sequence). Deletions cut 2 bases from V and 5 bases from J, with 12 bases between. CDR3 length: 13 residues. The DNA of the CDR3 is TGCAGTGCTAGATTCTCTTCTGGGGAGACCCAGTACTTC. Translating gives CSARFSSGETQYF.

This clonotype has a count of ten or more. The J gene is TRBJ2-2, the V gene TRBV6-2 or TRBV6-3; no clear D gene. Trimming took 4 bases from V and 6 from J, leaving 6 bases between them. Germline-derived CDR1 and CDR2 are MNHEY and SVGEGT. The CDR3 runs 12 residues. This CDR3 is CASSWLAGELFF. CDR3 coding DNA: TGTGCCAGCAGTTGGTTGGCCGGGGAGCTGTTTTTT.

This clonotype came up many times. The chain employs TRBV5-1 and TRBJ2-7; the D gene is possibly TRBD1 (7 bases). The germline V and J ends were trimmed by 6 bases and 3 bases, with 22 bases remaining between them. The CDR3 runs 16 residues. Germline V gene sequence: CDR1 SGHRS, CDR2 YFSETQ. CDR3 in DNA: TGCGCCAGCACCCAGGGGGGAGGAGGTGGCCTCTACGAGCAGTACTTC. This encodes CASTQGGGGGLYEQYF.

The V call is TRBV7-9, the J call TRBJ2-1, with D possibly matching TRBD1 (6 bases). The CDR3 runs to 13 residues. The germline CDR1 and CDR2 sequences are SEHNR and FQNEAQ (reference sequence). Trimming removed 6 bases from V and 5 bases from J, with 11 bases in between. CDR3 residues: CASRAQGNNEQFF. CDR3 bases: TGTGCCAGCAGGGCTCAGGGGAACAATGAGCAGTTCTTC.

This clonotype appeared many times. This chain links TRBV11-2 with TRBJ2-7; tentatively, D is TRBD1 (6 bases). The CDR3 sequence is 15 residues long. CDR1 and CDR2 (germline): SGHAT, FQNNGV. V was shortened by 1 base and J by 3 bases, with 13 bases between the two germline ends. The chain's CDR3 is CASSLGTGRFYEQYF. In DNA, the CDR3 is TGTGCCAGCAGCTTAGGCACAGGGCGATTCTACGAGCAGTACTTC.

This clonotype was seen more than once but under ten times. The chain employs TRBV2 and TRBJ2-7; 9 bases fit TRBD1. Germline loops: CDR1 SNHLY, CDR2 FYNNEI. The CDR3 length is 14 residues. The J segment lost 2 bases and the V segment lost 6 bases, leaving 5 bases of the junction unmatched. The CDR3 reads CASRGQGRTYEQYF. CDR3 sequence (DNA): TGTGCCAGCAGAGGACAGGGGAGAACCTACGAGCAGTACTTC.

This clonotype was picked up many times. The chain recombines TRBV28 with TRBJ2-3; a possible D gene is TRBD2 (6 bases). Germline V gene sequence: CDR1 MDHEN, CDR2 SYDVKM. Between the trimmed V and J ends, which lost 5 bases and 11 bases, there was a span of 14 bases. The CDR3 extends over 12 amino acids. The CDR3 DNA sequence: TGTGCCAGCAGTATAAGCGGGTGGGGGCAGTATTTT. Translation gives CASSISGWGQYF.

This clonotype was seen repeatedly, ten times or more. The rearrangement links TRBV7-2 to TRBJ1-5, with 9 nucleotides matching TRBD1. This CDR3 comprises 16 residues. Germline V gives CDR1 SGHTA, CDR2 FQGNSA. V was pared by 4 bases and J by 5 bases, with 9 bases of the junction left unmatched. CDR3 in amino acids: CASSSKQGAPYQPQHF. In nucleotides, the CDR3 is TGTGCCAGCAGCTCCAAACAGGGGGCGCCTTATCAGCCCCAGCATTTT.

This clonotype was counted many times. V is TRBV15 and J is TRBJ1-1, with D uncertain. The germline V gene encodes CDR1 LNHNV and CDR2 YYDKDF (reference sequence). The length of the CDR3 is 15 residues. The V end lost 0 bases, the J end lost 3 bases, and 11 bases lay between the germline ends. CDR3 sequence reads: CATSRDGLRDTEAFF. The CDR3 DNA reads TGTGCCACCAGCAGAGACGGCCTACGGGACACTGAAGCTTTCTTT. Variable domain in full (rest from reference TRBV15 and TRBJ1-1): DAMVIQNPRYQVTQFGKPVTLSCSQTLNHNVMYWYQQKSSQAPKLLFHYYDKDFNNEADTPDNFQSRRPNTSFCFLDIRSPGLGDTAMYLCATSRDGLRDTEAFFGQGTRLTVV.

This clonotype appeared many times. The chain employs TRBV12-3 or TRBV12-4 and TRBJ2-4, with 7 bases that match TRBD2. There are 17 residues in the CDR3. The V gene end was trimmed by 7 bases and the J gene end by 0 bases; junction bases not matched to a gene: 12. The DNA for the CDR3 is TGTGCCAGCAACCTACGGGAGGCGGGCCTAGCCAAAAACATTCAGTACTTC. Amino acids: CASNLREAGLAKNIQYF.

The V and J genes are TRBV5-1 and TRBJ2-3; 7 bases align to TRBD2. The CDR3 sequence is 18 residues long. J lost 0 bases, V lost 0 bases, and 10 bases had no gene match. CDR1 and CDR2 from the germline V gene are SGHRS and YFSETQ. The CDR3 loop is CASSLAGRLAASTDTQYF. The CDR3 DNA is TGCGCCAGCAGCTTGGCCGGGCGTCTAGCGGCTAGCACAGATACGCAGTATTTT.